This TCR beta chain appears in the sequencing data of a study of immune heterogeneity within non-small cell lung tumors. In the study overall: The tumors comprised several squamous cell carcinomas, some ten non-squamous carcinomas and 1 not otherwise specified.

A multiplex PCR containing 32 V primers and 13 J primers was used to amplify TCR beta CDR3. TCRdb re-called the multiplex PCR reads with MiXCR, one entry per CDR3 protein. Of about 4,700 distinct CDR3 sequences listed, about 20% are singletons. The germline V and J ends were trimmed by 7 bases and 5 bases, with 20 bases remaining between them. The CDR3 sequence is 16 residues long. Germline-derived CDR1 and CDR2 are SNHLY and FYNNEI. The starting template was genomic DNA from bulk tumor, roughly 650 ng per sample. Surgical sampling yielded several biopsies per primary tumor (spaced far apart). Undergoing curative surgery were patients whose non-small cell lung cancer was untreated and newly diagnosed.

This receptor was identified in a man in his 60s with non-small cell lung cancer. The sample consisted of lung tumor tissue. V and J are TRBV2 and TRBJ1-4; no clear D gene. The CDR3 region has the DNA TGTGCCAGCATTGCTTTGGAAGGTACGGCGAATGAAAAACTGTTTTTT. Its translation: CASIALEGTANEKLFF.